The rows below give T cell receptor beta chains drawn from one sample of a study of vaccination and CD4 T cells after COVID-19. One entry per CDR3 protein, called by TCRdb with MiXCR from the PCR reads. The table has 7,000 to 9,000 distinct CDR3 sequences, about 59% seen once; the top ten hold 15% to 20%. These receptors lack a known antigen. The sample taken for sequencing was CD4+ T cells from blood, cultured in vitro. The receptors stem from a human donor who had recovered from COVID-19. The CDR3 runs from the conserved cysteine through the conserved F or W. Fields, in order: clone size, J gene, V gene, D gene, CDR3 DNA, CDR3 protein. A D gene is named only where the DNA matches it firmly. The listing skips clone size in some rows; elsewhere it reads once, few, many or a size class.

>few|TRBJ2-2|TRBV2|-
TGTGCCAGCAGACCAAGCACCGGGGAGCTGTTTTTT
CASRPSTGELFF
>few|TRBJ1-3|TRBV6-5|-
TGTGCCAGCAGTTACTCGGGTGCCGACACCATATATTTT
CASSYSGADTIYF
>few|TRBJ2-7|TRBV20-1|TRBD1
TGCAGTGCTAGAGACCGGACAGGGAACTACGAGCAGTACTTC
CSARDRTGNYEQYF
>few|TRBJ2-1|TRBV5-1|-
TGCGCCAGCAGCTTGGAGGGGACGATGGGTTACAATGAGCAGTTCTTC
CASSLEGTMGYNEQFF
>-|TRBJ2-3|TRBV7-2|TRBD2
TGTGCCAGCAGACGGACTAGCGGGAAAGATACGCAGTATTTT
CASRRTSGKDTQYF
>-|TRBJ2-2|TRBV27|-
TGTGCCAGCAGTTTATCGAAAGGTGTGGGGGCTCCGGGAACCGGGGAGCTGTTTTTT
CASSLSKGVGAPGTGELFF
>-|TRBJ1-1|TRBV7-2|TRBD1
TGTGCCAGCAGCCCCCAACGGACAGGGGGGGCTGAAGCTTTCTTT
CASSPQRTGGAEAFF
>once|TRBJ1-5|TRBV4-2|-
TGTGCCAGCAGCCCGGACGGGGGGGGGGCGACTCAGCCCCAGCATTTT
CASSPDGGGATQPQHF
>-|TRBJ2-5|TRBV7-4|TRBD2
TGTGCCAGCAGCGTAGGGAGCGGGGGAGAGGAGACCCAGTACTTC
CASSVGSGGEETQYF
>few|TRBJ2-7|TRBV20-1|-
TGCAGTGCTAGAGATGCTCATCAGGGCTCCTACGAGCAGTACTTC
CSARDAHQGSYEQYF
>few|TRBJ1-5|TRBV6-2/TRBV6-3|-
TGTGCCAGCACCAAGCGGGGGCTAGGGGACCAGCCCCAGCATTTT
CASTKRGLGDQPQHF
>-|TRBJ2-7|TRBV20-1|-
TGCAGTGCTAACGGGGGAGCTCGCGAGCAGTACTTC
CSANGGAREQYF
>-|TRBJ2-6|TRBV12-3/TRBV12-4|-
TGTGCCAGCAGTTACGACTCTGGGGCCAACGTCCTGACTTTC
CASSYDSGANVLTF
>-|TRBJ2-6|TRBV7-9|-
TGTGCCAGCAGCTTAGCAGGGGCCCTCTCTGGGGCCAACGTCCTGACTTTC
CASSLAGALSGANVLTF
>-|TRBJ1-2|TRBV28|-
TGTGCCAGCAGAGCCGCGGTGGACCCCTCCGGCTACACCTTC
CASRAAVDPSGYTF
>-|TRBJ2-5|TRBV2|TRBD2
TGTGCCAGCACCAAGGGACTAGCGGGGGGCCTTGCTAAGACCCAGTACTTC
CASTKGLAGGLAKTQYF
>-|TRBJ1-5|TRBV20-1|-
TGCAGTGCTAGGGTACAGCTATTCAATCAGCCCCAGCATTTT
CSARVQLFNQPQHF
>-|TRBJ1-1|TRBV7-9|-
TGTGCCAGCAGCTTACTGATTTTGGACTCTGAAGCTTTCTTT
CASSLLILDSEAFF
>-|TRBJ1-5|TRBV6-1|TRBD1
TGTGCCAGCAGTGTAGCAGGGGGCTTTACTCAGCCCCAGCATTTT
CASSVAGGFTQPQHF
>-|TRBJ2-5|TRBV2|TRBD2
TGTGCCACCGGTTCTAGCGGGAGAGGGCAAGAGACCCAGTACTTC
CATGSSGRGQETQYF
>-|TRBJ1-1|TRBV20-1|-
TGCAGTGCTAGAGGGCGGTGGCCTGAGGCTTTCTTT
CSARGRWPEAFF
>-|TRBJ2-5|TRBV11-3|TRBD1
TGTGCCAGCAGGCCATGGACAGGGAGGAAAGAGACCCAGTACTTC
CASRPWTGRKETQYF
>few|TRBJ2-7|TRBV15|-
TGTGCCACCAGCAGAGCCGGCGGCTCCTACGAGCAGTACTTC
CATSRAGGSYEQYF
>large|TRBJ2-7|TRBV10-3|TRBD1
TGTGCCATCAGCCAGGACAGGGAAGTGAACGAGCAGTACTTC
CAISQDREVNEQYF
>-|TRBJ1-1|TRBV11-2|-
TGTGCCAGCAGCTTAGGAGTCGATACTGAAGCTTTCTTT
CASSLGVDTEAFF
>once|TRBJ2-2|TRBV24-1|TRBD2
TGTGCCACCAGTTCTGAGACTAGCGCTTTGAACACCGGGGAGCTGTTTTTT
CATSSETSALNTGELFF
>once|TRBJ1-1|TRBV2|TRBD1
TGTGCCAGCAGTGATGAGACAGGGAAGTTGGTTGAAGCTTTCTTT
CASSDETGKLVEAFF
>-|TRBJ1-2|TRBV10-1|-
TGCGCCAGCAGTGAAGGTGGACGGAGCTATGGCTACACCTTC
CASSEGGRSYGYTF
>-|TRBJ1-5|TRBV4-1|-
TGCGCCAGCAGCCCGGGAGGGTCGAGCAATCAGCCCCAGCATTTT
CASSPGGSSNQPQHF
>-|TRBJ1-6|TRBV2|-
TGTGCCAGCAGTGCTAGCAGGGTAGGTTCACCCCTCCACTTT
CASSASRVGSPLHF
>medium-sized|TRBJ2-5|TRBV20-1|TRBD2
TGCAGTGCTAGAGTCATAGCGGGACGGGGGGAGACCCAGTACTTC
CSARVIAGRGETQYF
>few|TRBJ1-6|TRBV6-2/TRBV6-3|-
TGTGCCAGCAGTTTCGGGGGCTCACCCCTCCACTTT
CASSFGGSPLHF
>-|TRBJ2-2|TRBV7-2|-
TGTGCCAGCAGCAACCCCGGGACACGGATGATCACCGGGGAGCTGTTTTTT
CASSNPGTRMITGELFF
>-|TRBJ1-2|TRBV28|TRBD1
TGTGCCAGCGGTCCGGGACAGGCGTCGTATGGCTACACCTTC
CASGPGQASYGYTF
>-|TRBJ1-2|TRBV7-9|TRBD1
TGTGCCAGCAGCCCCGCAGGGGGCGAGTATGGCTACACCTTC
CASSPAGGEYGYTF
>few|TRBJ1-5|TRBV7-2|TRBD1
TGTGCCAGCAGCCTCAGGGGGAGCAATCAGCCCCAGCATTTT
CASSLRGSNQPQHF
>-|TRBJ1-2|TRBV6-1|-
TGTGCCAGCAGTAAGGGGCCCTACTATGGCTACACCTTC
CASSKGPYYGYTF
>once|TRBJ2-7|TRBV11-2|-
TGTGCCAGCACTCCGGGGGGGACAGGGATATACGAGCAGTACTTC
CASTPGGTGIYEQYF
>-|TRBJ1-2|TRBV27|TRBD1
TGTGCCAGCAGGAGGCAGACAGGGATCTATGGCTACACCTTC
CASRRQTGIYGYTF
>-|TRBJ2-2|TRBV2|-
TGTGCCAGCCGACAGAACCCCACCGGGGAGCTGTTTTTT
CASRQNPTGELFF
>-|TRBJ2-7|TRBV11-3|-
TGTGCCAGCAGCTTAGAGAGAGGGACCCCAGGCTACGAGCAGTACTTC
CASSLERGTPGYEQYF
>-|TRBJ1-2|TRBV11-1|TRBD1
TGTGCCAGCAGCAGTTACAGGGGAGGCTACACCTTC
CASSSYRGGYTF
>-|TRBJ2-6|TRBV28|-
TGTGCCAGCAGTTTGAGGTTCTCTGGGGCCAACGTCCTGACTTTC
CASSLRFSGANVLTF